Following are 21 T cell receptor beta chains from one sample sequenced in a study of cytomegalovirus exposure and HLA in healthy donors. Researchers ran the PCR with 60 Vbeta and 13 Jbeta primers. Data came from immunoSEQ multiplex PCR; TCRdb stores just in-frame clones and leaves some out. The sample gives approximately 160,000 clones, around 66% of which show up once; 3% is in the top ten. Sequenced: PBMCs. The receptors derive from a woman younger than 45 in good health and CMV-seropositive.

This chain uses TRBV4-2 with TRBJ1-2; the D gene is possibly TRBD1 (5 bases). Per the germline V gene, CDR1 is LGHNA and CDR2 is YNFKEQ. CDR3 length equals 17 residues. Deletions cut 0 bases from V and 5 bases from J, with 19 bases between. In DNA, the CDR3 is TGTGCCAGCAGCCAAGATAGGTCTCGGGGGGGACCATATGGCTACACCTTC. The encoded protein is CASSQDRSRGGPYGYTF.

The chain uses TRBV27 and TRBJ1-2; possibly TRBD1 for D (6 bases). The CDR3 runs 13 residues. The V and J ends lost 5 bases and 4 bases respectively, with 11 bases between them. Germline V gene sequence: CDR1 MNHEY, CDR2 SMNVEV (reference sequence). The CDR3 sequence: CASSEGTTYGYTF. DNA for the CDR3: TGTGCCAGCAGTGAAGGGACAACCTATGGCTACACCTTC.

V and J are TRBV27 and TRBJ2-7, with TRBD1 matching 7 bases. The junction had 7 bases not matched to a gene; V was cut back by 6 bases and J by 2 bases. Germline V lookup: CDR1 MNHEY, CDR2 SMNVEV (reference sequence). The CDR3 runs 14 residues. The CDR3 region has the DNA TGTGCCAGCAGAAAGGGACAGATCGCCTACGAGCAGTACTTC. This gives the protein CASRKGQIAYEQYF.

V gene TRBV2 combines with J gene TRBJ2-1; no firm D call. The germline V gene encodes CDR1 SNHLY and CDR2 FYNNEI. V was trimmed by 9 bases and J by 5 bases, leaving 14 bases between them. This CDR3 comprises 13 residues. The CDR3 loop reads CARGQPLDNEQFF. The CDR3 nucleotides are TGTGCCAGGGGCCAGCCCTTGGACAATGAGCAGTTCTTC.

The CDR3 is CASSLEQRGGYTF. The DNA for the CDR3 is TGTGCCAGCAGCTTAGAACAGAGGGGGGGCTACACCTTC. This rearrangement joins TRBV7-2 to TRBJ1-2, with D perhaps TRBD1 (6 bases). Trimming shortened V by 1 base and J by 8 bases, and 11 bases separated the two germline ends. The germline CDR1 and CDR2 sequences are SGHTA and FQGNSA. There are 13 residues in the CDR3.

This sequence joins TRBV27 and TRBJ1-5; no clear D gene. The CDR3 length is 13 residues. CDR1 is MNHEY, CDR2 SMNVEV, per germline (reference sequence). V lost 5 bases to trimming and J lost 4 bases, with 9 bases between them. The CDR3 DNA follows: TGTGCCAGCAGTCAACGGGAAAATCAGCCCCAGCATTTT. Translated: CASSQRENQPQHF.

The chain links TRBV5-1 to TRBJ2-1; TRBD1 aligns across 7 bases. Germline assignment: CDR1 SGHRS and CDR2 YFSETQ. The V segment lost 1 base and the J segment 7 bases; nucleotides outside the gene matches: 8. This CDR3 has 15 residues. CDR3 nucleotides: TGCGCCAGCAGCTTGAGGACAGGAGGATGGAATGAGCAGTTCTTC. This sequence encodes CASSLRTGGWNEQFF.

As concerns this clone: The sample contains more than one DNA sequence encoding this CDR3. The rearrangement links TRBV13 to TRBJ2-5, with D tentatively TRBD1 (6 bases). The CDR3 has 13 amino acids. V was cut by 5 bases and J by 4 bases, with 11 bases left in between. CDR1 is PRHDT and CDR2 is FYEKMQ in the germline V gene (reference sequence). CDR3 residues: CASSQGHRETQYF. In DNA, the CDR3 is TGTGCCAGCAGCCAGGGGCACAGAGAGACCCAGTACTTC.

This clone was detected only a few times. The chain recombines TRBV11-2 with TRBJ1-1; a weak D match, TRBD1 (6 bases). Germline-derived CDR1 and CDR2 are SGHAT and FQNNGV. V shed 5 bases and J shed 11 bases, with 15 bases lying between them. There are 12 residues in the CDR3. In DNA form, the CDR3 reads TGTGCCAGCAGCGGGGCAGGGGAAAGCGCTTTCTTT. Its protein product is CASSGAGESAFF.

This clone was picked up a small number of times. The chain employs TRBV6-1 and TRBJ1-1; TRBD1 aligns across 7 bases. CDR1 and CDR2 (germline): MNHNS, SASEGT. CDR3 size: 13 residues. V trimming: 6 bases; J trimming: 4 bases; junction bases outside the gene matches: 5. CDR3: CASSSQGSTEAFF. In nucleotides, the CDR3 is TGTGCCAGCAGCTCACAGGGGAGCACTGAAGCTTTCTTT.

The chain links TRBV5-8 to TRBJ2-2, with D possibly TRBD2 on 6 matching bases. Germline lookup yields CDR1 SGHTS and CDR2 YDEGEE. The CDR3 runs to 13 residues. Trimming pared 4 bases from V and 6 bases from J, leaving 10 bases between. The CDR3 DNA sequence: TGTGCCAGCAGCCCTTCGGGGGCCGGGGAGCTGTTTTTT. Residues: CASSPSGAGELFF. The variable domain in full, completed from reference TRBV5-8 and TRBJ2-2, reads EAGVTQSPTHLIKTRGQQATLRCSPISGHTSVYWYQQALGLGLQFLLWYDEGEERNRGNFPPRFSGRQFPNYSSELNVNALELEDSALYLCASSPSGAGELFFGEGSRLTVL.

The CDR3 sequence: CASGLFRGPGNTEAFF. CDR3 nucleotides: TGTGCTAGTGGTTTGTTCAGGGGGCCGGGGAACACTGAAGCTTTCTTT. V is TRBV12-5 and J is TRBJ1-1; 8 positions agree with TRBD1. The CDR3 totals 16 residues. Germline V CDR1 and CDR2: LGHNT, FRNRAP. V shed 2 bases, J shed 1 base, and the junction held 6 bases outside the gene matches.

The chain links TRBV5-4 to TRBJ2-7, with unresolved D. The germline V gene encodes CDR1 SGHNT and CDR2 YYREEE (reference sequence). This CDR3 is built from 12 residues. Trimming took 3 bases from V and 5 from J, leaving 9 bases between them. CDR3 nucleotide sequence: TGTGCCAGCAGCTCCGTCAGCGACGAGCAGTACTTC. Amino acids: CASSSVSDEQYF.

The genes are TRBV6-6 and TRBJ1-1, with 8 bases that match TRBD1. This CDR3 region has 13 residues. The ends lost 5 bases at V and 6 bases at J; junction bases unmatched: 5. Per the germline V gene, CDR1 is MNHNY and CDR2 is SVGAGI (reference sequence). The CDR3, as DNA: TGTGCCAGCAGTGACGGACAGGGTTCTGAAGCTTTCTTT. Its translation is CASSDGQGSEAFF.

This chain connects TRBV9 to TRBJ1-2, with TRBD1 as a possible D gene (6 bases). The CDR3 has 16 residues. V dropped 0 bases and J dropped 1 base, with 13 bases sitting between them. The V gene's germline CDR1 is SGDLS and CDR2 YYNGEE. The CDR3 loop reads CASSVGGQSLNYGYTF. As DNA, the CDR3 is TGTGCCAGCAGCGTAGGGGGGCAGAGTCTTAACTATGGCTACACCTTC. The entire variable domain, with the rest obtained from reference TRBV9 and TRBJ1-2, is as follows: DSGVTQTPKHLITATGQRVTLRCSPRSGDLSVYWYQQSLDQGLQFLIQYYNGEERAKGNILERFSAQQFPDLHSELNLSSLELGDSALYFCASSVGGQSLNYGYTFGSGTRLTVV.

This clone has more than one count but fewer than ten. This chain uses TRBV28 with TRBJ2-7; 7 bases line up with TRBD1. The CDR3 runs 16 residues. Germline trimming cut 3 bases from V and 4 bases from J; bases unmatched to any gene: 12. CDR1 is MDHEN and CDR2 is SYDVKM in the germline V gene. The CDR3 here is CASSFDLRTGGYEQYF. For the CDR3, the DNA is TGTGCCAGCAGTTTCGATCTAAGGACAGGCGGATACGAGCAGTACTTC.

V gene TRBV7-3 combines with J gene TRBJ2-7, with D uncertain. Trimming shortened V by 3 bases and J by 4 bases, and 4 bases separated the two germline ends. The CDR3 totals 11 residues. CDR1 and CDR2 (germline): SGHTA, FQGTGA. In nucleotides, the CDR3 is TGTGCCAGCAGCTTCTCTTACGAGCAGTACTTC. It is translated as CASSFSYEQYF.

J is TRBJ2-5 and V is TRBV4-1; the D gene is possibly TRBD1 (6 bases). Per the germline V gene, CDR1 is MGHRA and CDR2 is YSYEKL. Trimming stripped 1 base from V and 1 base from J, with 10 bases between. The CDR3 consists of 15 residues. CDR3 coding DNA: TGCGCCAGCAGCCAAGGGGGGCCCCTCCAAGAGACCCAGTACTTC. Translation: CASSQGGPLQETQYF.

The chain couples TRBV29-1 to TRBJ1-1; D gene uncertain. The CDR3 spans 12 residues. Trimming removed 3 bases from V and 4 bases from J, with 9 bases in between. Per the germline V gene, CDR1 is SQVTM and CDR2 is ANQGSEA. This CDR3 is CSVDFQSTEAFF. DNA of the CDR3: TGCAGCGTTGATTTTCAGTCCACTGAAGCTTTCTTT.

The table lists this clone with a few counts. The chain uses TRBV2 and TRBJ2-1; TRBD1 aligns across 8 bases. Per germline, CDR1 SNHLY and CDR2 FYNNEI. The CDR3 has 12 residues. The V gene end was trimmed by 5 bases and the J gene end by 9 bases; junction bases not matched to a gene: 3. The CDR3 spells CASSPGGSEQFF. The CDR3 DNA sequence: TGTGCCAGCAGTCCAGGGGGCAGTGAGCAGTTCTTC.

The rearrangement joins TRBV5-1 to TRBJ1-4; D gene unclear. The V gene lost 3 bases and the J gene lost 6 bases, with 12 bases spanning the gap. This CDR3 has 14 residues. CDR1 and CDR2 from the germline V gene are SGHRS and YFSETQ. This CDR3 reads CASSYTSADEKLFF. For the CDR3, the DNA is TGCGCCAGCAGCTATACGTCGGCGGATGAAAAACTGTTTTTT.